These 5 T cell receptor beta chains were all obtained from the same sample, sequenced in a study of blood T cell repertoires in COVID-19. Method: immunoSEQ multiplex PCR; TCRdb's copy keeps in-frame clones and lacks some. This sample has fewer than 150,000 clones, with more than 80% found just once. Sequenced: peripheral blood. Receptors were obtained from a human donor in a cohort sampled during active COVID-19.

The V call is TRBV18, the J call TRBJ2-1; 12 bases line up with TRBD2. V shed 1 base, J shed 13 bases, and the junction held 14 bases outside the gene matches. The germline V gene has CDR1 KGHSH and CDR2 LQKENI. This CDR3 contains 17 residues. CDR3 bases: TGTGCCAGCTCACCACGGTCCACTAGCGGGAGGCCCGTCTTACAGTTCTTC. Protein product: CASSPRSTSGRPVLQFF.

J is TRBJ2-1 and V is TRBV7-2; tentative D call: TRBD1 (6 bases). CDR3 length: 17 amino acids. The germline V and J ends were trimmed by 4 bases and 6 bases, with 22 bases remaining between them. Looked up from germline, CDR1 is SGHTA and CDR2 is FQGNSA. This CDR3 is CASSSAVVSGAGNEQFF. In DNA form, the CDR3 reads TGTGCCAGCAGCTCAGCGGTGGTGTCAGGGGCGGGCAATGAGCAGTTCTTC.

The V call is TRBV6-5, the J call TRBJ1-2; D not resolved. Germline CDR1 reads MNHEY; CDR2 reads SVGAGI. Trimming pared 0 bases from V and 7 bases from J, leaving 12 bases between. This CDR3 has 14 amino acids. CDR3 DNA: TGTGCCAGCAGTTACTCCCCTGGGCGGGCTGGCTACACCTTC. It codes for CASSYSPGRAGYTF.

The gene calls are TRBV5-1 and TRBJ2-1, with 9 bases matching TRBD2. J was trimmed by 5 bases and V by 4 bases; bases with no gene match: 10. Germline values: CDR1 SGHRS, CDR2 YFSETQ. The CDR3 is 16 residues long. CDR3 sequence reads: CASSPGGLATNNEQFF. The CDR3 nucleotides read TGCGCCAGCAGCCCGGGAGGACTAGCGACTAACAATGAGCAGTTCTTC.

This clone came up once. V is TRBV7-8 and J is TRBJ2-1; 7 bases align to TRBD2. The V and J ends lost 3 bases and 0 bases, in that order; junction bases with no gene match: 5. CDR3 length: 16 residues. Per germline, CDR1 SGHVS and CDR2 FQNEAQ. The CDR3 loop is CASSLGGVSSYNEQFF. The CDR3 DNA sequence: TGTGCCAGCAGCTTGGGAGGGGTGAGCTCCTACAATGAGCAGTTCTTC. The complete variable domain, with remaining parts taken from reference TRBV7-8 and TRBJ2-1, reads GAGVSQSPRYKVAKRGQDVALRCDPISGHVSLFWYQQALGQGPEFLTYFQNEAQLDKSGLPSDRFFAERPEGSVSTLKIQRTQQEDSAVYLCASSLGGVSSYNEQFFGPGTRLTVL.